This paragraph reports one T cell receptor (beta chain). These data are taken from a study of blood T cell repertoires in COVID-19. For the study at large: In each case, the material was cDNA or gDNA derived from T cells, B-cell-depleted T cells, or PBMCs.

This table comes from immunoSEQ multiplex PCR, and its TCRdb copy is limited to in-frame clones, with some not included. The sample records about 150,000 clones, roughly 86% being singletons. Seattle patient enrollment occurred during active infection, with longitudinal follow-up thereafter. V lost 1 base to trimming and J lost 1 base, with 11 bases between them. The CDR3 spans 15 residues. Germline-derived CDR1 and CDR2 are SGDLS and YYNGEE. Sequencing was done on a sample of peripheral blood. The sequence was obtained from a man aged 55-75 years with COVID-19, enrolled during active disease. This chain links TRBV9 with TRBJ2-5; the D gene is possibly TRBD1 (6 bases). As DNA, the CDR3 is TGTGCCAGCAGCGTAAATCCGGACAGCCAAGAGACCCAGTACTTC. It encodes CASSVNPDSQETQYF.